This paragraph reports one T cell receptor (beta chain). The sample originates from a study of blood T cell repertoires in COVID-19. In the original analysis: Counts of nucleated cells, estimated from reference gene primer amplification, were obtained. The repertoire was sequenced with immunoSEQ multiplex PCR; TCRdb's copy has only in-frame clones and lacks some. That table gives V, J and clone size, and the DNA gave D and trimming. This table has some 150,000 clones, roughly 87% appearing once. This CDR3 has 15 residues. V shed 3 bases, J shed 2 bases, and the junction held 4 bases outside the gene matches. Germline values: CDR1 SGHRS, CDR2 YFSETQ.

Input material: peripheral blood. This chain connects TRBV5-1 to TRBJ2-7; 11 positions match TRBD2. The origin of this receptor is a woman aged 50 to 60 with acute or convalescent COVID-19. The CDR3 here is CASSSIAGGPYEQYF. The CDR3 coding sequence is TGCGCCAGCAGCTCTATAGCGGGAGGGCCCTACGAGCAGTACTTC. The full variable domain, completed using reference TRBV5-1 and TRBJ2-7, is KAGVTQTPRYLIKTRGQQVTLSCSPISGHRSVSWYQQTPGQGLQFLFEYFSETQRNKGNFPGRFSGRQFSNSRSEMNVSTLELGDSALYLCASSSIAGGPYEQYFGPGTRLTVT.